Following are 9 T cell receptor beta chains from one sample sequenced in a study of cytomegalovirus exposure and HLA in healthy donors. Amplification used 60 Vbeta primers and 13 Jbeta primers. Sequencing used immunoSEQ multiplex PCR; TCRdb keeps in-frame clones, though not all of them. The profile covers about 210,000 clones, with around 87% appearing a single time and around 1% taken by the ten largest. The sequenced sample was PBMCs. The source of these receptors is a boy aged 2-15 years in good health and CMV-seronegative.

The V and J genes are TRBV19 and TRBJ1-1, with D tentatively TRBD1 (5 bases). V was cut by 3 bases and J by 0 bases, with 8 bases left in between. Germline CDR1 is LNHDA and CDR2 is SQIVND (reference sequence). The CDR3 runs 14 residues. The CDR3 loop reads CASSIGGLNTEAFF. Here the CDR3 DNA reads TGTGCCAGTAGTATCGGGGGATTGAACACTGAAGCTTTCTTT.

The rearrangement links TRBV28 to TRBJ1-2, with D unresolved. The CDR3 length is 12 residues. Germline V gives CDR1 MDHEN, CDR2 SYDVKM. V was cut by 1 base and J by 9 bases, with 9 bases left in between. The CDR3 spells CASSLSGWSYTF. In nucleotides, the CDR3 is TGTGCCAGCAGTTTATCGGGGTGGAGCTACACCTTC.

The chain combines TRBV28 with TRBJ1-2; TRBD1 matches 11 bases. Germline-derived CDR1 and CDR2 are MDHEN and SYDVKM. This CDR3 region has 14 residues. Germline trimming cut 4 bases from V and 4 bases from J; bases unmatched to any gene: 2. CDR3 sequence reads: CASSSGTGGYGYTF. CDR3 sequence (DNA): TGTGCCAGCAGTTCCGGGACAGGGGGCTATGGCTACACCTTC.

The chain links TRBV7-2 to TRBJ2-3; 7 nucleotides match TRBD2. The V gene end was trimmed by 0 bases and the J gene end by 10 bases; junction bases not matched to a gene: 13. There are 16 residues in the CDR3. CDR1 and CDR2 (germline): SGHTA, FQGNSA. Written as DNA, the CDR3 is TGTGCCAGCAGCTTAGCACGACTAGCCCCTCAGTCGTCGCAGTATTTT. Translating gives CASSLARLAPQSSQYF. Combining the CDR3 with reference TRBV7-2 and TRBJ2-3 gives the whole variable domain GAGVSQSPSNKVTEKGKDVELRCDPISGHTALYWYRQSLGQGLEFLIYFQGNSAPDKSGLPSDRFSAERTGGSVSTLTIQRTQQEDSAVYLCASSLARLAPQSSQYFGPGTRLTVL.

The rearrangement links TRBV7-9 to TRBJ1-6; possibly TRBD1 for D (5 bases). Germline loops: CDR1 SEHNR, CDR2 FQNEAQ (reference sequence). V was cut by 1 base and J by 16 bases, with 14 bases left in between. The CDR3 is 13 residues long. DNA of the CDR3: TGTGCCAGCAGCTTAGAGGGGTCAGGCGATCTCCACTTT. Encoded protein: CASSLEGSGDLHF.

The J gene is TRBJ1-2, the V gene TRBV10-3; no firm D call. This CDR3 spans 12 amino acids. Trimming pared 10 bases from V and 7 bases from J, leaving 16 bases between. CDR1 is ENHRY, CDR2 SYGVKD, per germline. The CDR3 coding sequence is TGTGCCACCGCTCCCGGGGTAGGTGGCTACACCTTC. Amino acid sequence: CATAPGVGGYTF.

This chain links TRBV2 with TRBJ2-4; D remains ambiguous. The germline V gene encodes CDR1 SNHLY and CDR2 FYNNEI. The CDR3 totals 13 residues. V was trimmed by 7 bases and J by 5 bases, leaving 12 bases between them. The DNA for the CDR3 is TGTGCCAGCACTCTAGACGTGGAAAACATTCAGTACTTC. Translated, it gives CASTLDVENIQYF.

The chain is built from TRBV7-3 and TRBJ1-2, with 10 bases fitting TRBD1. The length of the CDR3 is 13 residues. Per germline, CDR1 SGHTA and CDR2 FQGTGA. V lost 5 bases to trimming and J lost 8 bases; unmatched junction nucleotides: 5. CDR3 sequence reads: CASSAGTGVGYTF. The DNA of the CDR3 is TGTGCCAGCAGCGCCGGGACAGGGGTCGGCTACACCTTC.

V is TRBV28 and J is TRBJ2-3, with D possibly being TRBD2 (6 bases). This CDR3 region has 13 residues. The V gene's germline CDR1 is MDHEN and CDR2 SYDVKM. The germline V and J ends were trimmed by 6 bases and 4 bases, with 11 bases remaining between them. The CDR3 here is CASSPGEADTQYF. CDR3 nucleotides: TGTGCCAGCAGCCCGGGGGAGGCAGATACGCAGTATTTT.